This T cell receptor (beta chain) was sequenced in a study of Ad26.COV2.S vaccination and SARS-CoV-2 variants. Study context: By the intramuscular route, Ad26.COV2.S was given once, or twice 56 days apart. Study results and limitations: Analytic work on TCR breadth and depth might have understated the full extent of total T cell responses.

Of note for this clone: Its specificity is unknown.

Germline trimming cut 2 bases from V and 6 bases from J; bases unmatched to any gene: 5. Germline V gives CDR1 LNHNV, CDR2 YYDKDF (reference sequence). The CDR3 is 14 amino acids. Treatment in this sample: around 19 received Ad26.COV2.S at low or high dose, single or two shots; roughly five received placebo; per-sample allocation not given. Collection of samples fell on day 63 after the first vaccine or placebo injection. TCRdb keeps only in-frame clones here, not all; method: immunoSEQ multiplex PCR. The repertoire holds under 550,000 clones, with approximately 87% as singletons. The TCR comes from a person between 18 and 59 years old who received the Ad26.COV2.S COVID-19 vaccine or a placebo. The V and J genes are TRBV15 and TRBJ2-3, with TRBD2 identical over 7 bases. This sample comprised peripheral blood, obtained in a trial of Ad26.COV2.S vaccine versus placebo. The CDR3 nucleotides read TGTGCCACCAGCAGAAGACTAGCCGGTGATACGCAGTATTTT. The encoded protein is CATSRRLAGDTQYF.